Each of the 21 T cell receptor beta chains below was sequenced from the same sample in a study of blood T cells in healthy people across ages. A J-beta primer mix and a sample-barcoded 5' primer were used in a second PCR of about 7 to 12 cycles. MiXCR, run by TCRdb on the 5' RACE reads, gives a single entry per CDR3 protein. The sample yields hundreds of thousands of distinct CDR3 sequences, 40% to 50% seen once. Sequencing used blood. The receptors were gathered from a man in his fifties or sixties in good health.

The rearrangement joins TRBV7-3 to TRBJ2-6; no reliable D call. Germline CDR1 reads SGHTA; CDR2 reads FQGTGA. Trimming removed 5 bases from V and 1 base from J, with 12 bases in between. The CDR3 is 16 residues long. The CDR3, as DNA: TGTGCCAGCAGCCGACGGGTTGGGTCTGGGGCCAACGTCCTGACTTTC. Translated: CASSRRVGSGANVLTF.

This clonotype has just a few counts. The J gene is TRBJ1-1, the V gene TRBV20-1; weak D call: TRBD1 (5 bases). The germline CDR1 and CDR2 sequences are DFQATT and SNEGSKA (reference sequence). The germline V and J ends were trimmed by 1 base and 0 bases, with 9 bases remaining between them. CDR3 size: 14 residues. The CDR3 sequence: CSARVGLMNTEAFF. CDR3 sequence (DNA): TGCAGTGCTAGAGTGGGACTCATGAACACTGAAGCTTTCTTT.

The genes are TRBV7-9 and TRBJ1-5; 9 nucleotides match TRBD1. Germline V CDR1 and CDR2: SEHNR, FQNEAQ (reference sequence). The CDR3 is 16 amino acids. Trimming cost V 1 base and J 3 bases; bases outside gene matches: 4. In DNA, the CDR3 is TGTGCCAGCAGCTTAGGGGACAGGGAAGCCAATCAGCCCCAGCATTTT. Translated: CASSLGDREANQPQHF.

The chain couples TRBV6-6 to TRBJ1-2; D is unclear. V lost 2 bases and J 4 bases, leaving 14 bases between the germline ends. The CDR3 runs 15 residues. CDR1 is MNHNY and CDR2 is SVGAGI in the germline V gene (reference sequence). CDR3 sequence: CASSYPQRAGYGYTF. The CDR3 nucleotides are TGTGCCAGCAGTTACCCTCAGAGGGCCGGCTATGGCTACACCTTC.

This clonotype has just a few counts. V usage is TRBV27 and J usage is TRBJ1-1; 9 positions match TRBD1. The germline gives CDR1 MNHEY, CDR2 SMNVEV (reference sequence). With 8 bases clipped from V and 11 bases from J, the junction kept 12 bases outside the gene matches. CDR3 length: 13 amino acids. This CDR3 reads CASLKTGGGKAFF. CDR3 DNA sequence: TGTGCCAGCCTCAAGACAGGGGGGGGTAAGGCTTTCTTT.

This clonotype was seen only a few times. V usage is TRBV29-1 and J usage is TRBJ1-5, with a possible D match to TRBD1 (6 bases). CDR1 is SQVTM and CDR2 is ANQGSEA in the germline V gene. V was shortened by 2 bases and J by 3 bases, with 8 bases between the two germline ends. CDR3 length: 13 residues. The CDR3 DNA follows: TGCAGCGTTGAAACAGGGTCCAATCAGCCCCAGCATTTT. As protein: CSVETGSNQPQHF.

This clonotype was found a few times. The chain joins TRBV5-1 to TRBJ2-7; TRBD1 matches 7 bases. Per the germline V gene, CDR1 is SGHRS and CDR2 is YFSETQ. The CDR3 covers 15 residues. Unmatched junction bases numbered 7, after V lost 4 bases and J lost 0 bases. The CDR3 sequence: CASSGSTGSSYEQYF. DNA for the CDR3: TGCGCCAGCAGCGGGTCGACAGGGAGCTCCTACGAGCAGTACTTC.

V gene TRBV6-6 combines with J gene TRBJ1-6, with 8 positions matching TRBD1. The ends lost 6 bases at V and 6 bases at J; junction bases unmatched: 7. CDR3 length: 15 residues. From germline, CDR1 is MNHNY and CDR2 SVGAGI (reference sequence). The CDR3 DNA follows: TGTGCCAGCAGCCGTACAGGGGGAGGTAATTCACCCCTCCACTTT. Its translation is CASSRTGGGNSPLHF.

Comments on this clonotype: This sequence may be a read error, since a much larger clone differs from it by one base. The V gene is TRBV7-2, the J gene TRBJ2-3; 10 bases map to TRBD2. The germline gives CDR1 SGHTA, CDR2 FQGNSA. The CDR3 consists of 15 residues. CDR3 sequence (DNA): TGTGCCAGCAGCGTTAGCGGGGGGCGGACAGATACGCGGTATTTT. Protein sequence: CASSVSGGRTDTRYF.

With regard to this clonotype: A read error is possible here, since a much larger clone lies one base away. DNA for the CDR3: TGTGCCAGCAGTGACAACTCTGGGGCCAACGTCCTGACTTTC. Its translation: CASSDNSGANVLTF. This chain uses TRBV6-2 or TRBV6-3 with TRBJ2-6; D not certain. V lost 5 bases and J 0 bases, leaving 5 bases between the germline ends. Germline CDR1 reads MNHEY; CDR2 reads SVGEGT. The CDR3 extends over 14 amino acids.

V and J are TRBV2 and TRBJ2-1; weak D call: TRBD2 (5 bases). The CDR3 has 14 amino acids. The germline gives CDR1 SNHLY, CDR2 FYNNEI. Between the trimmed V and J ends, which lost 8 bases and 0 bases, there was a span of 11 bases. CDR3 sequence reads: CASLAGVSYNEQFF. CDR3 sequence (DNA): TGTGCCAGCCTCGCCGGGGTCTCCTACAATGAGCAGTTCTTC.

This clonotype was counted between two and nine times. The genes are TRBV9 and TRBJ2-1; 9 bases align to TRBD1. The germline CDR1 and CDR2 sequences are SGDLS and YYNGEE. This CDR3 is built from 13 residues. V lost 7 bases and J lost 9; bases outside the gene matches: 8. The CDR3 coding sequence is TGTGCCAGCGGGACAGGGATCCTAAGTGAGCAGTTCTTC. Residues: CASGTGILSEQFF.

The V call is TRBV6-1, the J call TRBJ1-1; no clear D gene. The CDR3 has 13 amino acids. CDR1 is MNHNS and CDR2 is SASEGT in the germline V gene. Trimming took off 7 bases at V and 1 base at J, with 10 bases between the two ends. The CDR3 loop reads CASKQAWNTEAFF. The DNA for the CDR3 is TGTGCCAGCAAGCAGGCTTGGAACACTGAAGCTTTCTTT.

A note on this clonotype: A read error may account for a junction end that differs from germline. The chain recombines TRBV14 with TRBJ2-4, with D unresolved. The CDR3 contains 13 residues. Germline-derived CDR1 and CDR2 are SGHDN and FVKESK. This CDR3 is CASSQEAKNTQYF. CDR3 DNA sequence: TGTGCCAGCAGCCAAGAGGCCAAAAACACTCAGTACTTC. The variable domain in full, completed from reference TRBV14 and TRBJ2-4, reads EAGVTQFPSHSVIEKGQTVTLRCDPISGHDNLYWYRRVMGKEIKFLLHFVKESKQDESGMPNNRFLAERTGGTYSTLKVQPAELEDSGVYFCASSQEAKNTQYFGAGTRLSVL.

CDR3 nucleotides: TGTGCCAGCAGCTTAAAGTGGGGGGGATACGCGGGCAGTTTCGGGCAGTACTTC. As protein: CASSLKWGGYAGSFGQYF. The chain joins TRBV7-8 to TRBJ2-5, with TRBD2 matching 7 bases. CDR3 length: 18 amino acids. V lost 2 bases to trimming and J lost 11 bases; unmatched junction nucleotides: 23. Germline-derived CDR1 and CDR2 are SGHVS and FQNEAQ.

CDR3 protein: CASSPRGGAQDTQYF. DNA of the CDR3: TGTGCCAGCAGCCCCCGTGGCGGGGCCCAAGATACGCAGTATTTT. The rearrangement uses TRBV9 and TRBJ2-3; weak D call: TRBD2 (6 bases). CDR1 is SGDLS and CDR2 is YYNGEE in the germline V gene. V dropped 4 bases and J dropped 5 bases, with 17 bases sitting between them. The CDR3 extends over 15 amino acids.

The chain couples TRBV6-1 to TRBJ1-4, with TRBD1 matching 7 bases. CDR1 is MNHNS, CDR2 SASEGT, per germline. The CDR3 extends over 18 amino acids. The V segment lost 6 bases and the J segment 7 bases; nucleotides outside the gene matches: 20. The CDR3 bases are TGTGCCAGCAGCCACCTTACTCGCCTCGGGACAGATGGTGAAAAACTGTTTTTT. It yields the protein CASSHLTRLGTDGEKLFF.

The gene calls are TRBV12-3 or TRBV12-4 and TRBJ2-7; a weak D match, TRBD2 (7 bases). V was clipped by 2 bases and J by 0 bases, with 23 bases between them. The length of the CDR3 is 19 residues. The CDR3 region is CASSLRGGISSDSSYEQYF. CDR3 in DNA: TGTGCCAGCAGTTTAAGGGGGGGGATATCGAGTGACAGCTCCTACGAGCAGTACTTC.

The CDR3: CASTLPGTGTYEQYF. The CDR3 bases are TGTGCCAGCACCCTGCCCGGGACAGGGACCTACGAGCAGTACTTC. The chain carries TRBV7-2 and TRBJ2-7; 9 bases align to TRBD1. CDR1 is SGHTA, CDR2 FQGNSA, per germline. V lost 7 bases to trimming and J lost 2 bases; unmatched junction nucleotides: 9. The CDR3 contains 15 residues.

This clonotype has a count of ten or more. The chain has TRBV5-1 and TRBJ2-7; 8 bases agree with TRBD1. The J segment lost 0 bases and the V segment lost 7 bases, leaving 12 bases of the junction unmatched. Germline CDR1 SGHRS, CDR2 YFSETQ. The CDR3 has 16 residues. The CDR3 sequence: CASFPSPGQDSYEQYF. Here the CDR3 DNA reads TGCGCCAGCTTCCCGTCCCCGGGACAGGACTCCTACGAGCAGTACTTC. The full variable domain, its missing parts supplied by reference TRBV5-1 and TRBJ2-7, is KAGVTQTPRYLIKTRGQQVTLSCSPISGHRSVSWYQQTPGQGLQFLFEYFSETQRNKGNFPGRFSGRQFSNSRSEMNVSTLELGDSALYLCASFPSPGQDSYEQYFGPGTRLTVT.

V is TRBV6-1 and J is TRBJ2-5; D not certain. CDR1 MNHNS and CDR2 SASEGT come from the germline V gene. This CDR3 contains 13 residues. Between the trimmed V and J ends, which lost 8 bases and 0 bases, there was a span of 10 bases. The chain's CDR3 is CASRREYQETQYF. In DNA, the CDR3 is TGTGCCAGCCGAAGAGAGTACCAAGAGACCCAGTACTTC.